This is a list of T cell receptor beta chains from one sample in a study of T cells after yellow fever vaccination. TCRdb called the 5' RACE reads again in MiXCR, with one record for every CDR3 protein. This sample yields 110,000 to 150,000 distinct CDR3 sequences, of which about 6.2% are seen a single time; more than 0.55% belongs to the top ten. The sequenced sample was CD4+ T cells sorted from PBMCs, obtained 10 days after the yellow fever booster vaccination. The source is a man aged 30 to 45 who received the YFV17D yellow fever vaccine. The CDR3 runs from the conserved cysteine through the conserved F or W. A D gene is named only where the DNA matches it firmly. The size field is filled for only some rows; it gives once, few, many or a size class.

TRBJ2-7	TRBD2	13	TRBV7-2	many	CASSLAGLREQYF	TGTGCCAGCAGTTTAGCGGGACTCCGGGAGCAGTACTTC
TRBJ2-1	.	16	TRBV14	.	CASSQGRLVVGGEQFF	TGTGCCAGCAGCCAAGGGCGACTAGTGGTGGGAGGTGAGCAGTTCTTC
TRBJ2-1	.	13	TRBV4-3	many	CASSLFPINEQFF	TGCGCCAGCAGCCTGTTCCCCATCAATGAGCAGTTCTTC
TRBJ2-1	TRBD2	18	TRBV5-1	many	CASSFGSSAGGPYNEQFF	TGCGCCAGCAGCTTCGGAAGCTCTGCGGGAGGACCCTACAATGAGCAGTTCTTC
TRBJ1-1	TRBD1	18	TRBV7-2	.	CASSLSDRGQGWGTEAFF	TGTGCCAGCAGCTTATCGGACAGGGGCCAGGGATGGGGCACTGAAGCTTTCTTT
TRBJ1-2	.	12	TRBV29-1	many	CSVGQEDYGYTF	TGCAGCGTTGGACAGGAGGACTATGGCTACACCTTC
TRBJ2-2	TRBD1	16	TRBV19	.	CASTRRRQGDTGELFF	TGTGCCAGTACGCGGAGGCGACAGGGAGACACCGGGGAGCTGTTTTTT
TRBJ2-5	TRBD2	17	TRBV12-3/TRBV12-4	many	CASSLGLAGTIKETQYF	TGTGCCAGCAGTTTAGGACTAGCGGGGACGATTAAAGAGACCCAGTACTTC
TRBJ2-2	.	15	TRBV5-5	many	CASSGGRVNTGELFF	TGTGCCAGCAGCGGTGGACGGGTGAACACCGGGGAGCTGTTTTTT
TRBJ1-1	.	12	TRBV20-1	many	CSAPRRGDQAFF	TGCAGTGCCCCAAGACGGGGGGACCAAGCTTTCTTT
TRBJ1-5	TRBD1	16	TRBV7-9	many	CASSLTGVGSNQPQHF	TGTGCCAGCAGCTTAACAGGGGTTGGAAGCAATCAGCCCCAGCATTTT
TRBJ2-7	TRBD2	17	TRBV9	few	CASSVGFGGGSSYEQYF	TGTGCCAGCAGCGTAGGCTTTGGCGGGGGTAGCTCCTACGAGCAGTACTTC
TRBJ2-7	.	16	TRBV7-2	many	CASSLAMGESRREQYF	TGTGCCAGCAGCTTAGCGATGGGCGAGAGCAGGCGCGAGCAGTACTTC
TRBJ1-5	.	19	TRBV4-2	.	CASSQFRGIGPYSNQPQHF	TGTGCCAGCAGCCAATTTAGAGGAATTGGTCCGTATAGCAATCAGCCCCAGCATTTT
TRBJ2-1	.	11	TRBV10-3	many	CAISDYNEQFF	TGTGCCATCAGTGATTACAATGAGCAGTTCTTC
TRBJ2-5	TRBD1	15	TRBV7-9	many	CASSLTQGAQETQYF	TGTGCCAGCAGCTTAACCCAGGGGGCCCAAGAGACCCAGTACTTC
TRBJ2-7	.	15	TRBV9	many	CASSLSPDHIYEQYF	TGTGCCAGCAGCTTAAGTCCCGACCATATCTACGAGCAGTACTTC
TRBJ2-3	.	13	TRBV7-2	few	CASSLSIPDTQYF	TGTGCCAGCAGCTTATCTATCCCAGATACGCAGTATTTT